The T cell receptor beta chain under discussion was sequenced for a study of T cell responses to AZD1222 COVID-19 vaccine. Whole-study context: Second-dose timings of about 4 or about 12 weeks were pooled.

This table comes from immunoSEQ multiplex PCR, and its TCRdb copy is limited to in-frame clones, with some not included. The sample shows about 90,000 clones, roughly 86% of them seen only once. Study-level points and caveats: Compared with day 0, the breadth and depth of the Spike-specific TCR repertoire rose significantly after two doses of AZD1222. There were mostly white British donors and more females than males, and clonal diversity was possibly underestimated. Baseline seropositives among AZD1222 recipients totaled only five or six.

Germline CDR1 and CDR2: LNHDA and SQIVND (reference sequence). There are 15 residues in the CDR3. Trimming took 6 bases from V and 2 from J; bases not matched to a gene: 5. In the case of this clone: The target antigen is unknown.

The gene calls are TRBV19 and TRBJ2-7; 12 bases are a match to TRBD2. The sample here was peripheral blood, taken on day 0 of AZD1222 vaccination. The sequence came from an adult in good health. The CDR3 is CASSPGLAGPYEQYF. In DNA, the CDR3 is TGTGCCAGTAGCCCCGGACTAGCGGGACCCTACGAGCAGTACTTC. The variable domain in full, with the rest retrieved from reference TRBV19 and TRBJ2-7, is DGGITQSPKYLFRKEGQNVTLSCEQNLNHDAMYWYRQDPGQGLRLIYYSQIVNDFQKGDIAEGYSVSREKKESFPLTVTSAQKNPTAFYLCASSPGLAGPYEQYFGPGTRLTVT.